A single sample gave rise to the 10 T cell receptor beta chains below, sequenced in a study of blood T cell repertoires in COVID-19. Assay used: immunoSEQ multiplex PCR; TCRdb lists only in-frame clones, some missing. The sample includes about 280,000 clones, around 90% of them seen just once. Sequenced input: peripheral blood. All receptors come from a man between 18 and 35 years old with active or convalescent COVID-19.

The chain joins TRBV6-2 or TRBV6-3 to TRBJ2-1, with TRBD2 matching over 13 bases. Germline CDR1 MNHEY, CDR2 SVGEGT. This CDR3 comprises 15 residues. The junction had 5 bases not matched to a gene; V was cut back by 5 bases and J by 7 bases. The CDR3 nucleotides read TGTGCCAGCAGTCCACTAGCGGGGGGGCGGAATGAGCAGTTCTTC. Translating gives CASSPLAGGRNEQFF.

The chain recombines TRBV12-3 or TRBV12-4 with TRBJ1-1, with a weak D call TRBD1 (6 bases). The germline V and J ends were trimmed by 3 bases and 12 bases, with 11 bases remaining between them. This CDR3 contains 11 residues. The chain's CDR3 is CASSLVRGSFF. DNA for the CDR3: TGTGCCAGCAGTTTGGTCAGGGGATCTTTCTTT.

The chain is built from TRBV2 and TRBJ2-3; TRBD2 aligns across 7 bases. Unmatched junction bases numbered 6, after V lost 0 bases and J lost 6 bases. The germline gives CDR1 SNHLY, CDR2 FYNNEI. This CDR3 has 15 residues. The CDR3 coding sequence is TGTGCCAGCAGTGAAGCGGCAGCGGGAACGGATACGCAGTATTTT. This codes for CASSEAAAGTDTQYF.

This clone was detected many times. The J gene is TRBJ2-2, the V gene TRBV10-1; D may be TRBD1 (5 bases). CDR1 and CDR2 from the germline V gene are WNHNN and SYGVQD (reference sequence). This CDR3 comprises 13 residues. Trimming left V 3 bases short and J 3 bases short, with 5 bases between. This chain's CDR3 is CASSDRDTGELFF. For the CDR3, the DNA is TGCGCCAGCAGTGACAGGGACACCGGGGAGCTGTTTTTT.

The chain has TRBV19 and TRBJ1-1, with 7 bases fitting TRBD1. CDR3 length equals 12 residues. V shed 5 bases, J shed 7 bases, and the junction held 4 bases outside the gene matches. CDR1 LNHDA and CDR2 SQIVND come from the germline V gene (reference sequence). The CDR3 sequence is CASSFDRVEAFF. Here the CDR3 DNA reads TGTGCCAGTAGTTTTGACAGGGTTGAAGCTTTCTTT.

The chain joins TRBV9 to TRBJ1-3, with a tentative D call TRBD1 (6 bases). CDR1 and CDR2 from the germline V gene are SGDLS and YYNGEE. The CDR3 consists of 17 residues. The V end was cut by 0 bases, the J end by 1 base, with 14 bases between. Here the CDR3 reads CASSVEGQGISGNTIYF. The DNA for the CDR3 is TGTGCCAGCAGCGTAGAGGGGCAGGGGATTTCTGGAAACACCATATATTTT. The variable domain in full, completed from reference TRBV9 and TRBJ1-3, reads DSGVTQTPKHLITATGQRVTLRCSPRSGDLSVYWYQQSLDQGLQFLIQYYNGEERAKGNILERFSAQQFPDLHSELNLSSLELGDSALYFCASSVEGQGISGNTIYFGEGSWLTVV.

The chain's CDR3 is CASMRQWNEKLFF. The CDR3 coding sequence is TGTGCCAGCATGAGACAGTGGAATGAAAAACTGTTTTTT. V and J are TRBV27 and TRBJ1-4, with D possibly being TRBD1 (5 bases). CDR1 is MNHEY, CDR2 SMNVEV, per germline (reference sequence). The CDR3 contains 13 residues. V lost 7 bases to trimming and J lost 5 bases, with 11 bases between them.

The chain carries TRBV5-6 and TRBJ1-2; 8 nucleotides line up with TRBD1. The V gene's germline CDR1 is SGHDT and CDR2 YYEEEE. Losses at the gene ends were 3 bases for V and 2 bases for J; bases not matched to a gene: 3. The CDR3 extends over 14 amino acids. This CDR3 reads CASSWGDRNYGYTF. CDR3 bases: TGTGCCAGCAGCTGGGGGGACAGGAACTATGGCTACACCTTC.

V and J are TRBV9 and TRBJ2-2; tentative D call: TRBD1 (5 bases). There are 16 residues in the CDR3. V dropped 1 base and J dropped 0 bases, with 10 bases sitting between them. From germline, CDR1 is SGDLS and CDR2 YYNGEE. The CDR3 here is CASSVFGRANTGELFF. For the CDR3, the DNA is TGTGCCAGCAGCGTATTTGGCAGGGCGAACACCGGGGAGCTGTTTTTT. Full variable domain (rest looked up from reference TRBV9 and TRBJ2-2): DSGVTQTPKHLITATGQRVTLRCSPRSGDLSVYWYQQSLDQGLQFLIQYYNGEERAKGNILERFSAQQFPDLHSELNLSSLELGDSALYFCASSVFGRANTGELFFGEGSRLTVL.

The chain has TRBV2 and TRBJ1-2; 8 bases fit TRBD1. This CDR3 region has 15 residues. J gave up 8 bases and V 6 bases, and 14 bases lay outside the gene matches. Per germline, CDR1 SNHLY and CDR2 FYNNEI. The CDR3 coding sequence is TGTGCCAGCAGGGCAGGAGACAGGGGCGTCTCCGGCTACACCTTC. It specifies CASRAGDRGVSGYTF.